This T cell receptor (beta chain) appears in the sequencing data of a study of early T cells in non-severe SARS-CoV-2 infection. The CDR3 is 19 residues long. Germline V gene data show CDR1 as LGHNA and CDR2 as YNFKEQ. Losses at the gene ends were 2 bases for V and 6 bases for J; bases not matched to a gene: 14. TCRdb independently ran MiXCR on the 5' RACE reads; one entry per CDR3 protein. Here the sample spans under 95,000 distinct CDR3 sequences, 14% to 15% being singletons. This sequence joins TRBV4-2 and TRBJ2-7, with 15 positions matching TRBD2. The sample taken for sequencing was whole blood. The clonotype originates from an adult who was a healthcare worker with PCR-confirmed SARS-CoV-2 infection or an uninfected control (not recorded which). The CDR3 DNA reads TGTGCCAGCAGCCAAATTTGGACTAGCGGGAGGGCAACGGCCTCCGAGCAGTACTTC. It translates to CASSQIWTSGRATASEQYF.